The 5 T cell receptor beta chains below were found in one sample sequenced in a study of low-dose radiotherapy and immunotherapy resistance in tumors. TRAV- and TRBV-specific primers primed first-strand cDNA, covering alpha and beta chains. Both a constant-region primer and a V-primer adapter served to amplify TCRs across roughly 20 PCR cycles. One entry per CDR3 protein results from TCRdb running MiXCR on the reads. The sample lists under 15,000 distinct CDR3 sequences; 60% were seen once. These receptors originate from a human donor with advanced metastatic prostate, ovarian, gallbladder or colorectal cancer (not recorded which). This table probably holds off-target reads from a library built for another chain.

This clonotype was detected only a few times. The gene calls are TRBV28 and TRBJ1-6; D may be TRBD1 (6 bases). V was clipped by 8 bases and J by 10 bases, with 18 bases between them. CDR1 is MDHEN, CDR2 SYDVKM, per germline. The CDR3 length is 14 residues. The CDR3 is CASRPGGLESPLHF. In nucleotides, the CDR3 is TGTGCCAGCCGCCCCGGGGGGCTGGAATCACCCCTCCACTTT.

CDR3 in amino acids: CASSVGQGNTEAFF. In DNA, the CDR3 is TGTGCCAGCAGCGTAGGCCAGGGGAACACTGAAGCTTTCTTT. The V and J genes are TRBV9 and TRBJ1-1, with D tentatively TRBD1 (5 bases). Germline assignment: CDR1 SGDLS and CDR2 YYNGEE. The CDR3 length is 14 residues. The ends were cut back, 0 bases at V and 1 base at J, with 7 bases in the middle.

This chain uses TRBV19 with TRBJ1-5, with a weak D call TRBD1 (5 bases). V was clipped by 3 bases and J by 1 base, with 10 bases between them. CDR1 is LNHDA, CDR2 SQIVND, per germline (reference sequence). There are 15 residues in the CDR3. The CDR3 region has the DNA TGTGCCAGTAGTATCCAGAGACAGAGCAATCAGCCCCAGCATTTT. Amino acids: CASSIQRQSNQPQHF.

The V and J genes are TRBV20-1 and TRBJ2-2; 11 bases are shared with TRBD2. The CDR3 has 15 residues. CDR1 is DFQATT, CDR2 SNEGSKA, per germline (reference sequence). V lost 5 bases to trimming and J lost 8 bases; unmatched junction nucleotides: 10. The CDR3 region has the DNA TGCAGTGCTCGGACTAGCGGGCAGACCCGTGGGGAGCTGTTTTTT. Protein sequence: CSARTSGQTRGELFF.

The table lists this clonotype with a few counts. V is TRBV7-9 and J is TRBJ1-4; tentative D call: TRBD1 (6 bases). Germline lookup yields CDR1 SEHNR and CDR2 FQNEAQ (reference sequence). V was cut by 5 bases and J by 4 bases, with 14 bases left in between. CDR3 size: 15 residues. CDR3 coding DNA: TGTGCCAGCAGCCATCGACAGGTCCTTAATGAAAAACTGTTTTTT. Its translation is CASSHRQVLNEKLFF.